The clone carrying this T cell receptor beta chain has ten or more counts. No antigen is known for it. Per the germline V gene, CDR1 is SGHAT and CDR2 is FQDESV (reference sequence). Germline trimming cut 4 bases from V and 6 bases from J; bases unmatched to any gene: 9. This CDR3 comprises 16 residues. The data were taken from a study of T cells in Graves' hyperthyroidism and ophthalmopathy. Study overall: Peripheral blood specimens were obtained at initial diagnosis, prior to any treatment.

Study outcomes and limitations: A model of 13 V-J features distinguished ophthalmopathy from stable hyperthyroidism.

Using RNA transcripts as the source, TCR beta CDR3 regions were amplified. RT-PCR in the first round (using the HTBI primer set) targeted the TCR CDR3. Each CDR3 protein is one row after TCRdb ran MiXCR on the multiplex PCR reads. The sample yields around 600,000 distinct CDR3 sequences, approximately 15% seen once. Diagnoses used clinical symptoms, serum thyroxine and TRAb, thyroid ultrasound and orbital computed tomography. The sample was blood. V gene TRBV11-1 combines with J gene TRBJ1-4, with 9 positions matching TRBD1. The source of this sequence is a woman younger than 30 with Graves' ophthalmopathy. This CDR3 is CASSSGLQGAHEKLFF. CDR3 in DNA: TGTGCCAGCAGCTCAGGACTACAGGGGGCTCATGAAAAACTGTTTTTT.